The rows below give T cell receptor beta chains drawn from one sample of a study of Ad26.COV2.S vaccination and SARS-CoV-2 variants. Here immunoSEQ multiplex PCR was the method, and the copy in TCRdb shows in-frame clones only, minus some. The table lists roughly 300,000 clones, roughly nine tenths of them singletons. Sequences were derived from peripheral blood, sampled in a trial of Ad26.COV2.S vaccine versus placebo. These receptors originate from a person aged 18-60 years who received the Ad26.COV2.S COVID-19 vaccine or a placebo. Each CDR3 is given with its conserved first and last residue. The D gene is left open where the match is weak. Size is omitted from some rows. Given values are once, few, many or a class for expanded clones.

j_gene: TRBJ2-2
abundance: NA
v_gene: TRBV4-1
d_gene: NA
CDR3aa: CASSQVPGLANTGELFF
CDR3nt: TGCGCCAGCAGCCAAGTTCCTGGACTGGCGAACACCGGGGAGCTGTTTTTT

j_gene: TRBJ2-3
abundance: NA
v_gene: TRBV5-1
d_gene: TRBD1
CDR3aa: CASSRGQGAIDTQYF
CDR3nt: TGCGCCAGCAGCCGCGGACAGGGGGCAATAGATACGCAGTATTTT

j_gene: TRBJ2-1
abundance: NA
v_gene: TRBV12-3/TRBV12-4
d_gene: NA
CDR3aa: CASRWVNEQFF
CDR3nt: TGTGCCAGTAGGTGGGTCAATGAGCAGTTCTTC

j_gene: TRBJ1-1
abundance: NA
v_gene: TRBV7-9
d_gene: TRBD1
CDR3aa: CASSLGQGASEAFF
CDR3nt: TGTGCCAGCAGCTTAGGACAGGGGGCGAGTGAAGCTTTCTTT

j_gene: TRBJ2-5
abundance: NA
v_gene: TRBV7-3
d_gene: NA
CDR3aa: CASSYLAGLQETQYF
CDR3nt: TGTGCCAGCAGCTACCTCGCGGGCCTACAAGAGACCCAGTACTTC

j_gene: TRBJ1-1
abundance: NA
v_gene: TRBV19
d_gene: TRBD1
CDR3aa: CASTPSRGTEAFF
CDR3nt: TGTGCCAGTACCCCCTCCAGGGGGACAGAAGCTTTCTTT

j_gene: TRBJ2-3
abundance: once
v_gene: TRBV9
d_gene: NA
CDR3aa: CASSRFIQGSTDTQYF
CDR3nt: TGTGCCAGCAGCCGCTTCATACAGGGTAGCACAGATACGCAGTATTTT

j_gene: TRBJ1-4
abundance: NA
v_gene: TRBV7-2
d_gene: TRBD1
CDR3aa: CASSFPPPGTGRVREKLFF
CDR3nt: TGTGCCAGCAGCTTTCCCCCTCCCGGGACAGGGAGGGTTCGGGAAAAACTGTTTTTT

j_gene: TRBJ2-3
abundance: NA
v_gene: TRBV6-5
d_gene: NA
CDR3aa: CASTDPPDTQYF
CDR3nt: TGTGCCAGCACCGACCCTCCAGATACGCAGTATTTT

j_gene: TRBJ1-4
abundance: NA
v_gene: TRBV9
d_gene: NA
CDR3aa: CASSPSGLGTATNEKLFF
CDR3nt: TGTGCCAGCAGCCCCAGTGGGCTGGGGACTGCAACTAATGAAAAACTGTTTTTT

j_gene: TRBJ2-6
abundance: few
v_gene: TRBV19
d_gene: NA
CDR3aa: CASSIKPRGANVLTF
CDR3nt: TGTGCCAGTAGTATAAAGCCAAGGGGTGCCAACGTCCTGACTTTC

j_gene: TRBJ2-7
abundance: NA
v_gene: TRBV2
d_gene: NA
CDR3aa: CASSLNRAAYEQYF
CDR3nt: TGTGCCAGCAGTTTAAACCGGGCCGCCTACGAGCAGTACTTC

j_gene: TRBJ2-7
abundance: once
v_gene: TRBV7-3
d_gene: NA
CDR3aa: CASSPRPGAPYEQYF
CDR3nt: TGTGCCAGCAGCCCCAGGCCGGGAGCGCCCTACGAGCAGTACTTC

j_gene: TRBJ1-1
abundance: NA
v_gene: TRBV7-9
d_gene: NA
CDR3aa: CASSRYTEAFF
CDR3nt: TGTGCCAGCAGCAGATACACTGAAGCTTTCTTT

j_gene: TRBJ2-3
abundance: NA
v_gene: TRBV21-1
d_gene: NA
CDR3aa: CASSKFSSQYF
CDR3nt: TGTGCCAGCAGCAAATTCTCGTCGCAGTATTTT

j_gene: TRBJ1-2
abundance: NA
v_gene: TRBV7-3
d_gene: NA
CDR3aa: CASSLNSEYGYTF
CDR3nt: TGTGCCAGCAGCTTAAATTCTGAGTATGGCTACACCTTC

j_gene: TRBJ2-7
abundance: NA
v_gene: TRBV10-3
d_gene: TRBD1
CDR3aa: CAISPSGRGRNYEQYF
CDR3nt: TGTGCCATCAGTCCTTCGGGAAGGGGGCGAAACTACGAGCAGTACTTC

j_gene: TRBJ2-5
abundance: NA
v_gene: TRBV7-2
d_gene: NA
CDR3aa: CASSLGAEAETQYF
CDR3nt: TGTGCCAGCAGCTTAGGCGCAGAAGCAGAGACCCAGTACTTC

j_gene: TRBJ1-1
abundance: NA
v_gene: TRBV29-1
d_gene: TRBD1
CDR3aa: CSAMGQLNTEAFF
CDR3nt: TGCAGCGCGATGGGACAGTTGAACACTGAAGCTTTCTTT

j_gene: TRBJ2-3
abundance: NA
v_gene: TRBV6-5
d_gene: NA
CDR3aa: CASSYDDRDTDTQYF
CDR3nt: TGTGCCAGCAGTTACGACGACAGAGACACAGATACGCAGTATTTT

j_gene: TRBJ2-5
abundance: NA
v_gene: TRBV12-5
d_gene: TRBD2
CDR3aa: CASGLVSGLAGGPETQYF
CDR3nt: TGTGCTAGTGGTTTGGTATCGGGACTAGCGGGGGGCCCAGAGACCCAGTACTTC

j_gene: TRBJ2-2
abundance: NA
v_gene: TRBV7-3
d_gene: NA
CDR3aa: CASSLKRGNTGELFF
CDR3nt: TGTGCCAGCAGCTTAAAACGTGGGAACACCGGGGAGCTGTTTTTT

j_gene: TRBJ1-6
abundance: once
v_gene: TRBV7-9
d_gene: NA
CDR3aa: CASSNTGLNSPLHF
CDR3nt: TGTGCCAGCAGCAATACAGGACTTAATTCACCCCTCCACTTT

j_gene: TRBJ2-7
abundance: once
v_gene: TRBV11-2
d_gene: TRBD1
CDR3aa: CASSFGAGTVLYEQYF
CDR3nt: TGTGCCAGCAGCTTCGGGGCCGGGACAGTTCTCTACGAGCAGTACTTC

j_gene: TRBJ1-5
abundance: NA
v_gene: TRBV28
d_gene: TRBD1
CDR3aa: CASSSGTGYQPQHF
CDR3nt: TGTGCCAGCAGTTCCGGGACAGGGTACCAGCCCCAGCATTTT

j_gene: TRBJ1-2
abundance: NA
v_gene: TRBV18
d_gene: NA
CDR3aa: CASSPDGTDYGYTF
CDR3nt: TGTGCCAGCTCACCTGACGGGACCGACTATGGCTACACCTTC

j_gene: TRBJ1-6
abundance: NA
v_gene: TRBV7-8
d_gene: TRBD1
CDR3aa: CASSVGQGHSPLHF
CDR3nt: TGTGCCAGCAGCGTGGGACAGGGGCATTCACCCCTCCACTTT

j_gene: TRBJ2-3
abundance: NA
v_gene: TRBV9
d_gene: TRBD2
CDR3aa: CASSPIAGEDTQYF
CDR3nt: TGTGCCAGCAGCCCCATAGCGGGAGAGGATACGCAGTATTTT

j_gene: TRBJ2-5
abundance: NA
v_gene: TRBV28
d_gene: TRBD2
CDR3aa: CASSSTSGSFETQYF
CDR3nt: TGTGCCAGCAGTTCGACTAGCGGGAGTTTCGAGACCCAGTACTTC

j_gene: TRBJ2-7
abundance: NA
v_gene: TRBV19
d_gene: NA
CDR3aa: CASSSRAVNSYEQYF
CDR3nt: TGTGCCAGTAGTAGTCGGGCAGTTAATTCCTACGAGCAGTACTTC

j_gene: TRBJ2-5
abundance: NA
v_gene: TRBV7-3
d_gene: NA
CDR3aa: CASSPNGGAETQYF
CDR3nt: TGTGCCAGCAGCCCCAATGGGGGTGCAGAGACCCAGTACTTC

j_gene: TRBJ2-4
abundance: NA
v_gene: TRBV5-4
d_gene: NA
CDR3aa: CASSPMGLSSSLAKNIQYF
CDR3nt: TGTGCCAGCAGCCCCATGGGACTGAGCTCATCTCTAGCCAAAAACATTCAGTACTTC

j_gene: TRBJ2-1
abundance: NA
v_gene: TRBV7-3
d_gene: NA
CDR3aa: CASSPGLGPYNEQFF
CDR3nt: TGTGCCAGCAGCCCGGGACTGGGGCCCTACAATGAGCAGTTCTTC

j_gene: TRBJ2-3
abundance: NA
v_gene: TRBV5-1
d_gene: TRBD1
CDR3aa: CASSLDGTAITDTQYF
CDR3nt: TGCGCCAGCAGCTTGGACGGGACAGCCATCACAGATACGCAGTATTTT

j_gene: TRBJ1-2
abundance: NA
v_gene: TRBV4-3
d_gene: NA
CDR3aa: CASSQDRIGNTANYGYTF
CDR3nt: TGCGCCAGCAGCCAAGATAGGATTGGCAACACGGCGAACTATGGCTACACCTTC

j_gene: TRBJ2-7
abundance: NA
v_gene: TRBV21-1
d_gene: NA
CDR3aa: CATPPRDRAPYEQYF
CDR3nt: TGTGCCACCCCACCCCGAGACAGGGCACCCTACGAGCAGTACTTC

j_gene: TRBJ2-7
abundance: NA
v_gene: TRBV30
d_gene: TRBD2
CDR3aa: CAWDSGRGMDEQYF
CDR3nt: TGTGCCTGGGACTCAGGGAGGGGCATGGACGAGCAGTACTTC

j_gene: TRBJ2-1
abundance: NA
v_gene: TRBV5-1
d_gene: TRBD2
CDR3aa: CASSFTSGMREEQFF
CDR3nt: TGCGCCAGCAGCTTCACTAGCGGGATGAGAGAAGAGCAGTTCTTC

j_gene: TRBJ1-2
abundance: NA
v_gene: TRBV28
d_gene: NA
CDR3aa: CASSLPGTRYGYTF
CDR3nt: TGTGCCAGCAGTTTACCCGGGACAAGGTATGGCTACACCTTC

j_gene: TRBJ1-4
abundance: NA
v_gene: TRBV28
d_gene: NA
CDR3aa: CASSSRGLSEKLFF
CDR3nt: TGTGCCAGCAGCTCGAGGGGCTTAAGTGAAAAACTGTTTTTT

j_gene: TRBJ2-7
abundance: NA
v_gene: TRBV5-6
d_gene: NA
CDR3aa: CASSFLDRRRTYEQYF
CDR3nt: TGTGCCAGCAGCTTCCTCGATCGGAGGAGAACCTACGAGCAGTACTTC

j_gene: TRBJ1-2
abundance: NA
v_gene: TRBV6-5
d_gene: NA
CDR3aa: CASRTVGRGYTF
CDR3nt: TGTGCCAGCAGGACGGTAGGGCGCGGCTACACCTTC

j_gene: TRBJ2-5
abundance: NA
v_gene: TRBV19
d_gene: NA
CDR3aa: CASSIGTPQTQYF
CDR3nt: TGTGCCAGTAGTATTGGGACCCCCCAGACCCAGTACTTC

j_gene: TRBJ2-1
abundance: NA
v_gene: TRBV7-9
d_gene: TRBD2
CDR3aa: CASSLERLAANYNEQFF
CDR3nt: TGTGCCAGCAGCTTAGAGAGGCTAGCGGCAAATTACAATGAGCAGTTCTTC